This T cell receptor beta chain emerged from a study of blood T cell repertoires in COVID-19 (dated by TCRdb to 2020 to 2021). Looking at the study overall: Collaborator samples came from the United States, Italy and Spain and covered acute and convalescent phases of COVID-19. HLA class I and class II types, where available, came from metadata supplied by the sample provider rather than from assay-based typing. A de-identified subject ID, COVID-19 status, age in years and sex were almost always included in the sample metadata. The repertoires were made available in a free public database intended to serve as a resource for research on the immune response to SARS-CoV-2. The samples were drawn from the first 160 participants of the ongoing ImmuneRACE study and from 1,254 subjects provided by 6 global collaborators. The prospective study material was composed of cDNA or gDNA derived from T cells, B-cell-depleted T cells, or PBMCs. The dataset comprised deeply sampled blood TCRbeta repertoires from subjects exposed to, actively infected with, or recovered from COVID-19. The investigation overall reported the following: The quantity of clinical and demographic metadata differed by source and by participant and was supplied without curation.

Participants in the prospective study were enrolled through a virtual design, were aged about 18 to 100 years, and lived in 24 United States geographic areas. In the prospective study, cohorts were assigned on the basis of participant-reported clinical history obtained from a screening survey and a study questionnaire. Each participant in the prospective study had whole blood, serum and a nasopharyngeal or oropharyngeal swab collected by mobile phlebotomists. Additional blood draws and questionnaires over an approximately two-month period could optionally be provided by prospective study participants. Before DNA extraction, prospective study blood samples were shipped either frozen or at room temperature. TCRbeta CDR3 regions were amplified from genomic DNA by means of the immunoSEQ Assay, a bias-controlled multiplex PCR. From the authors' description of their analysis: The number of nucleated cells in each sample was estimated from the amplification of reference gene primers within the assay. To quantify the absolute abundance of each unique TCRbeta CDR3 rearrangement, sequence reads were collapsed and filtered. For each sample, productive Simpson clonality was calculated as the square root of Simpson's diversity index over productive rearrangements. TCRdb carries this immuneACCESS record with in-frame sequences only. Its versions omit some clonotypes, under half of them owing to an unresolved V gene in the studies checked, with the rest unexplained. The V and J calls and clone size come from that table; D and trimming were worked out from the DNA. Within this sample are under 300,000 clones, with 86% of them counted one time only. The ten most abundant clones make up about 3.5% of the sample.

CDR1 is given as MNHNS and CDR2 as SASEGT, both from the germline V gene. The cysteine opens and the phenylalanine closes a CDR3 of 15 amino acids. The retained sequence is limited to the CDR3, 45 bases, with the frame set at the first base. Trimming at the junction amounts to 1 base on V and 6 bases on J, and the germline ends lie 16 bases apart. In regard to this clone: Its antigen has not been determined. It has no much larger one-base neighbor in the sample; base qualities were not kept.

This TCR was recovered from a woman in her 40s with acute COVID-19. The source material was PBMCs or T cells enriched from blood (not recorded which). This receptor chain uses TRBV6-1 and TRBJ2-7, and TRBD1 may be the D gene, going by 6 matching bases. The bases are TGTGCCAGCAGTGAAGGCTTTCCTGGGGGCTTCGAGCAGTACTTC. It encodes CASSEGFPGGFEQYF.